Shown below are 11 T cell receptor beta chains from a single sample sequenced in a study of T-cell reconstitution after alpha-beta-depleted transplantation in children. Preparation of the TCRbeta library used unique molecular identifiers. TCRdb passed the PCR reads through MiXCR, listing each CDR3 protein once. The table includes approximately 390,000 distinct CDR3 sequences, about a tenth detected once. Sequencing used PBMCs from the stem cell graft donor, obtained from the stem cell graft. These receptors were taken from a human donor who donated a stem cell graft to a child with acute myeloid leukemia.

This clonotype was seen a handful of times. J is TRBJ1-5 and V is TRBV29-1; a possible D gene is TRBD1 (6 bases). The CDR3 is 12 amino acids. Germline lookup yields CDR1 SQVTM and CDR2 ANQGSEA. Trimming cost V 3 bases and J 9 bases, with 12 bases left between them. The CDR3 DNA reads as TGCAGCGTTGACAGGGGCGATGGGCCCCAGCATTTT. It translates to CSVDRGDGPQHF.

Only a few counts were recorded for this clonotype. V is TRBV5-1 and J is TRBJ2-7; D ambiguous. CDR1 is SGHRS, CDR2 YFSETQ, per germline. The V end was cut by 7 bases, the J end by 3 bases, with 17 bases between. The CDR3 loop spans 14 amino acids. The CDR3 DNA reads TGCGCCAGCCGGGCGGCGATTTGGGACTACGAGCAGTACTTC. This translates into CASRAAIWDYEQYF. Full variable domain (rest looked up from reference TRBV5-1 and TRBJ2-7): KAGVTQTPRYLIKTRGQQVTLSCSPISGHRSVSWYQQTPGQGLQFLFEYFSETQRNKGNFPGRFSGRQFSNSRSEMNVSTLELGDSALYLCASRAAIWDYEQYFGPGTRLTVT.

This clonotype was counted only a few times. The chain links TRBV10-3 to TRBJ2-7; D unclear. This CDR3 is 13 amino acids long. Looked up from germline, CDR1 is ENHRY and CDR2 is SYGVKD. Trimming pared 3 bases from V and 3 bases from J, leaving 9 bases between. The CDR3: CAISDRVGYEQYF. The CDR3 bases are TGTGCCATCAGTGATAGGGTGGGCTACGAGCAGTACTTC.

The CDR3 DNA is TGTGCCAGCAGCTTGGGTAGGGCGTCCTACGAGCAGTACTTC. This encodes CASSLGRASYEQYF. The gene calls are TRBV5-8 and TRBJ2-7; no clear D. The CDR3 is made up of 14 amino acids. The germline V and J ends were trimmed by 0 bases and 1 base, with 8 bases remaining between them. In germline, CDR1 is SGHTS, CDR2 YDEGEE.

The chain links TRBV30 to TRBJ1-1; 7 nucleotides match TRBD1. Germline loops: CDR1 GTSNPN, CDR2 SVGIG (reference sequence). This CDR3 spans 10 amino acids. With V trimmed by 5 bases and J by 7 bases, 1 base remained unmatched. The CDR3 nucleotides are TGTGCCTGGGGGACAGTTGAAGCTTTCTTT. This translates into CAWGTVEAFF.

This chain connects TRBV3-1 to TRBJ1-1; D not certain. The V end was cut by 0 bases, the J end by 4 bases, with 6 bases between. The CDR3 covers 13 residues. CDR1 is LGHDT, CDR2 YNNKEL, per germline (reference sequence). The CDR3 sequence is CASSQDEGTEAFF. The CDR3 DNA follows: TGTGCCAGCAGCCAAGATGAGGGCACTGAAGCTTTCTTT.

CDR3 sequence: CASSPGWRRNSYNEQFF. The CDR3 nucleotides read TGTGCCAGCAGCCCCGGATGGCGGAGAAACTCCTACAATGAGCAGTTCTTC. The chain is built from TRBV7-2 and TRBJ2-1; D ambiguous. The V and J ends lost 5 bases and 0 bases respectively, with 17 bases between them. The CDR3 sequence is 17 residues long. Germline V gene lookup returns CDR1 SGHTA and CDR2 FQGNSA. The entire variable domain, with the rest obtained from reference TRBV7-2 and TRBJ2-1, is as follows: GAGVSQSPSNKVTEKGKDVELRCDPISGHTALYWYRQSLGQGLEFLIYFQGNSAPDKSGLPSDRFSAERTGGSVSTLTIQRTQQEDSAVYLCASSPGWRRNSYNEQFFGPGTRLTVL.

This clonotype showed up just a few times. The chain is built from TRBV4-2 and TRBJ2-1, with D possibly matching TRBD1 (6 bases). CDR1 is LGHNA and CDR2 is YNFKEQ in the germline V gene. This CDR3 region has 18 residues. V was pared by 4 bases and J by 0 bases, with 19 bases between. CDR3 protein: CASSLRVGGTSSYNEQFF. The CDR3 DNA is TGTGCCAGCAGCCTAAGGGTAGGGGGTACGAGCTCCTACAATGAGCAGTTCTTC.

This clonotype was seen repeatedly, ten times or more. The V gene is TRBV29-1, the J gene TRBJ2-3, with D possibly being TRBD1 or TRBD2 (5 bases each). V was clipped by 6 bases and J by 2 bases, with 12 bases between them. Per the germline V gene, CDR1 is SQVTM and CDR2 is ANQGSEA. The CDR3 contains 13 residues. Here the CDR3 DNA reads TGCAGCGTCCGGGACGGCTCCACAGATACGCAGTATTTT. Its translation: CSVRDGSTDTQYF.

The chain combines TRBV4-1 with TRBJ1-4; 8 positions match TRBD1. The V and J ends lost 4 bases and 4 bases, in that order; junction bases with no gene match: 5. Germline CDR1 and CDR2: MGHRA and YSYEKL. The CDR3 length is 15 residues. This chain's CDR3 is CASSLSGGINEKLFF. CDR3 nucleotides: TGCGCCAGCAGCCTCTCAGGGGGCATTAATGAAAAACTGTTTTTT.

This clonotype has more than one count but fewer than ten. V and J are TRBV5-1 and TRBJ2-1, with D perhaps TRBD1 (5 bases). The CDR3 length is 14 residues. Germline V gene sequence: CDR1 SGHRS, CDR2 YFSETQ. V was clipped by 0 bases and J by 4 bases, with 8 bases between them. As DNA, the CDR3 is TGCGCCAGCAGCTTGGAGGGGTGGTACAATGAGCAGTTCTTC. This translates into CASSLEGWYNEQFF.